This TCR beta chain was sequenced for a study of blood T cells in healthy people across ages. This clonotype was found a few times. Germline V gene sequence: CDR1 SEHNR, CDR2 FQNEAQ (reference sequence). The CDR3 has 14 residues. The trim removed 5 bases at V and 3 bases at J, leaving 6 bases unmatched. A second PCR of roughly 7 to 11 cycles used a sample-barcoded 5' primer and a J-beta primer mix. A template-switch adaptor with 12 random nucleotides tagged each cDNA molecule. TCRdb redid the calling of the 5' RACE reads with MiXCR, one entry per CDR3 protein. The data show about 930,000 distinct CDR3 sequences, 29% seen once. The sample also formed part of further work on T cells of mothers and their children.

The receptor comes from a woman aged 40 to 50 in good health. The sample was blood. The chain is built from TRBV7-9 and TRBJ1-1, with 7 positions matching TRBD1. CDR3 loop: CASSKTGTYTEAFF. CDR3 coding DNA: TGTGCCAGCAGCAAGACAGGGACGTACACTGAAGCTTTCTTT.